This TCR beta chain was sequenced for a study of cytomegalovirus exposure and HLA in healthy donors. Notes on the study in general: In an earlier analysis, most TCR beta V segments were productive about 87% or about 30% of the time. As a later analysis revealed, the rate of TCR association differed by HLA locus, with DRB1 most and HLA-C fewest. Links to common viral pathogens appeared, in a later analysis, for several of the most significant clusters.

V lost 4 bases and J 0 bases, leaving 10 bases between the germline ends. Germline V lookup: CDR1 SGHNT, CDR2 YYREEE (reference sequence). The CDR3 length is 15 residues. Researchers ran the PCR with 60 Vbeta and 13 Jbeta primers. Measured with immunoSEQ multiplex PCR; TCRdb has only the in-frame clones, and not every one. The table lists 70,000 or so clones. Details on this clone: What it binds is unknown.

The clonotype was recovered from a man aged 35 to 55 in good health and CMV-seronegative. The material sequenced was PBMCs. The chain has TRBV5-4 and TRBJ1-4, with D unresolved. CDR3 region: CASSPGAATNEKLFF. CDR3 bases: TGTGCCAGCAGCCCTGGAGCTGCAACTAATGAAAAACTGTTTTTT.